This is a list of T cell receptor beta chains from one sample in a study of long-term antiretroviral therapy in people with HIV. Here immunoSEQ multiplex PCR was the method, and the copy in TCRdb shows in-frame clones only, minus some. Of approximately 41,000 clones in the sample, roughly 80% are singletons; the top ten hold roughly 5%. Specimen: unsorted PBMCs, collected 1.5 years after starting antiretroviral therapy. These receptors originate from a man between 18 and 35 years old with HIV. Each CDR3 is given with its conserved first and last residue. A D gene is named only where the DNA matches it firmly. Only part of the rows carry a size: once, few, many, or a class if the clone is expanded.

. TRBJ2-2 TRBV5-1 . CASSTWVDGELFF TGCGCCAGCTCGACGTGGGTAGACGGGGAGCTGTTTTTT
. TRBJ2-7 TRBV14 . CASSLQRYEQYF TGTGCCAGCAGCCTCCAGAGATACGAGCAGTACTTC
. TRBJ2-7 TRBV4-2 . CASSQDLGTGNYEQYF TGTGCCAGCAGCCAAGATCTCGGGACGGGTAACTACGAGCAGTACTTC
TRBD2 TRBJ2-7 TRBV27 . CASSSSGYYEQYF TGTGCCAGCAGTTCTAGCGGGTACTACGAGCAGTACTTC
TRBD1 TRBJ2-7 TRBV6-1 . CASSPDRVSYEQYF TGTGCCAGCAGTCCGGACAGGGTATCCTACGAGCAGTACTTC
. TRBJ2-1 TRBV19 . CASSMSSTSSYNEQFF TGTGCCAGTAGTATGAGTTCCACGAGCTCCTACAATGAGCAGTTCTTC
TRBD2 TRBJ2-7 TRBV6-5 . CASGLGAGGYEQYF TGTGCCAGCGGCCTAGGGGCGGGAGGTTACGAGCAGTACTTC
TRBD1 TRBJ1-3 TRBV9 few CASSVGDSSGNTIYF TGTGCCAGCAGCGTAGGGGACAGCTCTGGAAACACCATATATTTT
. TRBJ2-2 TRBV27 . CASSFAGIRDRGELFF TGTGCCAGCAGTTTCGCGGGGATCAGGGATAGGGGGGAGCTGTTTTTT
. TRBJ2-1 TRBV27 once CASTPYGGFRGGEQFF TGTGCCAGCACCCCGTACGGCGGGTTCAGAGGTGGTGAGCAGTTCTTC
. TRBJ2-3 TRBV7-9 . CASSSILRTTDTQYF TGTGCCAGCAGCTCCATACTAAGAACCACAGATACGCAGTATTTT
TRBD1 TRBJ1-2 TRBV6-5 . CASRGQGEGYTF TGTGCCAGCAGAGGACAGGGAGAGGGCTACACCTTC
TRBD2 TRBJ2-1 TRBV2 . CASIGLADVHEQFF TGTGCCAGCATTGGACTAGCGGACGTTCATGAGCAGTTCTTC
TRBD2 TRBJ2-7 TRBV7-2 once CASSTLAGSYEQYF TGTGCCAGCAGCACTCTAGCGGGGTCCTACGAGCAGTACTTC
TRBD2 TRBJ2-7 TRBV28 medium-sized CASSFERGEQYF TGTGCCAGCAGTTTTGAGCGGGGCGAGCAGTACTTC
TRBD1 TRBJ2-1 TRBV29-1 . CSQDRAAYNEQFF TGCAGCCAGGACAGGGCAGCCTACAATGAGCAGTTCTTC
. TRBJ1-2 TRBV6-5 . CASSTDGGAWGYTF TGTGCCAGCAGCACTGATGGCGGAGCGTGGGGCTACACCTTC
. TRBJ1-1 TRBV5-4 . CASSLGRAPEAFF TGTGCCAGCAGCTTGGGCAGGGCTCCTGAAGCTTTCTTT
TRBD1 TRBJ2-5 TRBV7-2 . CATNRDRGEETQYF TGTGCCACAAACAGGGACAGGGGGGAAGAGACCCAGTACTTC
. TRBJ2-2 TRBV5-8 . CASSRDSTGELFF TGTGCCAGCAGCCGGGATTCCACCGGGGAGCTGTTTTTT
. TRBJ1-4 TRBV18 . CASSPESEKLFF TGTGCCAGCTCACCAGAAAGTGAAAAACTGTTTTTT
. TRBJ2-7 TRBV28 . CASNRGPYEQYF TGTGCCAGCAATAGGGGCCCCTACGAGCAGTACTTC
TRBD1 TRBJ1-2 TRBV19 . CASRKLPGQGTYGYTF TGTGCCAGTAGAAAATTACCGGGACAGGGGACCTATGGCTACACCTTC
. TRBJ1-4 TRBV5-1 . CASSLVGGEKLFF TGCGCCAGCAGCTTGGTGGGAGGGGAAAAACTGTTTTTT
. TRBJ2-2 TRBV4-1 few CASSQGLTYTGELFF TGCGCCAGCAGCCAAGGGCTCACTTACACCGGGGAGCTGTTTTTT
. TRBJ2-5 TRBV6-6 . CASRSGRSQETQYF TGTGCCAGCAGGTCGGGACGGAGCCAAGAGACCCAGTACTTC
TRBD1 TRBJ1-5 TRBV10-3 few CAIGTGGTDQPQHF TGTGCCATTGGGACAGGGGGCACCGATCAGCCCCAGCATTTT
. TRBJ2-5 TRBV11-2 . CASSSTLGSIGGGETQYF TGTGCCAGCAGCTCCACCCTTGGGTCAATCGGGGGAGGAGAGACCCAGTACTTC